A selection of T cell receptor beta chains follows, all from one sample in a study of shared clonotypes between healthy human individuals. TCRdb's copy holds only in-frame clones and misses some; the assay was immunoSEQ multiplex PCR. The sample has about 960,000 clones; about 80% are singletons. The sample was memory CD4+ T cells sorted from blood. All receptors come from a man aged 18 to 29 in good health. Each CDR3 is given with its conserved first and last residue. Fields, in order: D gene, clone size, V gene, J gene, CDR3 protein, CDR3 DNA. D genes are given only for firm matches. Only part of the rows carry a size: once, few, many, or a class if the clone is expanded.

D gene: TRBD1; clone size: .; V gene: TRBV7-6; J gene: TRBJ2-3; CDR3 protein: CASSLGTGQQGALSATQYF; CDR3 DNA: TGTGCCAGCAGCTTAGGCACCGGACAACAGGGGGCGCTTTCTGCTACGCAGTATTTT
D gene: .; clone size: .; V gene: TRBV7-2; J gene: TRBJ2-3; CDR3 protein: CASSSTGNPTDTQYF; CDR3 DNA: TGTGCCAGCAGTTCGACCGGGAACCCCACAGATACGCAGTATTTT
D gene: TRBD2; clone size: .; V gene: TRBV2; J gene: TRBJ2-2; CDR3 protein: CASSRGGALNTGELFF; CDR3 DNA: TGTGCCAGCAGCCGGGGGGGAGCTTTGAACACCGGGGAGCTGTTTTTT
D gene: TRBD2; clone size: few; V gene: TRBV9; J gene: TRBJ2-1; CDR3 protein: CASSVVAGGRSEQFF; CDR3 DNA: TGTGCCAGCAGCGTAGTCGCGGGAGGGCGTAGTGAGCAGTTCTTC
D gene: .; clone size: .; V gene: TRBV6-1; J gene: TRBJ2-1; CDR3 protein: CASRKEAGSYNEQFF; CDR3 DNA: TGTGCCAGCAGGAAAGAGGCAGGCTCCTACAATGAGCAGTTCTTC
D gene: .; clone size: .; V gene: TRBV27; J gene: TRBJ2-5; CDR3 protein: CASSSGAPQTQYF; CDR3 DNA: TGTGCCAGCAGCTCCGGTGCTCCGCAGACCCAGTACTTC
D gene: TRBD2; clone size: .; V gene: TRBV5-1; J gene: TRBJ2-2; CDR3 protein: CASRFTSGRASNTGELFF; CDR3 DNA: TGCGCCAGCAGATTTACTAGCGGGAGGGCCTCGAACACCGGGGAGCTGTTTTTT
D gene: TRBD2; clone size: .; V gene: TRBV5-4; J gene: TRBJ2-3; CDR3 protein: CASSPGLATDTQYF; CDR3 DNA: TGTGCCAGCAGCCCTGGACTAGCCACAGATACGCAGTATTTT
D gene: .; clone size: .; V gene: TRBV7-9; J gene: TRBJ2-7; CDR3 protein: CASSLSPPLLSSYEQYF; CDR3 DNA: TGTGCCAGCAGCTTATCTCCCCCGCTTTTGAGCTCCTACGAGCAGTACTTC
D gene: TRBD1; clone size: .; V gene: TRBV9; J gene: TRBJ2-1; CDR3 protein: CASSIGQGTYNEQFF; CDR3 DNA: TGTGCCAGCAGCATCGGACAGGGCACCTACAATGAGCAGTTCTTC
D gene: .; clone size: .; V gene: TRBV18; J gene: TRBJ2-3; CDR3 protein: CASSPLQRGAYTDTQYF; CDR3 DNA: TGTGCCAGCTCACCCCTCCAGAGGGGGGCTTACACAGATACGCAGTATTTT
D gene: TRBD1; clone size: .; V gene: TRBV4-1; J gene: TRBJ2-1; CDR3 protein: CASSRSTGGGDEQFF; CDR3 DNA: TGCGCCAGCAGCCGATCTACAGGGGGCGGGGATGAGCAGTTCTTC
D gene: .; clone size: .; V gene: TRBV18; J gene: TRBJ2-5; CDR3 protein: CASSPFTGREETQYF; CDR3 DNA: TGTGCCAGCTCGCCCTTCACAGGGCGGGAAGAGACCCAGTACTTC
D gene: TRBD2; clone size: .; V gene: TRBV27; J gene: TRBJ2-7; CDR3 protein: CASSPRASGGRGEQYF; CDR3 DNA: TGTGCCAGCAGCCCCCGGGCTAGCGGGGGGCGGGGGGAGCAGTACTTC
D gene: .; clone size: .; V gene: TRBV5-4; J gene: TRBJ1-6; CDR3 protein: CASSLETAAAASPLHF; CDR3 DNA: TGTGCCAGCAGCTTGGAGACGGCGGCAGCGGCGTCACCCCTCCACTTT
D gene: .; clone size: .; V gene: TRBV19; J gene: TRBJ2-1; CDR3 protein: CASCPTAGNEQFF; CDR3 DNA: TGTGCCAGTTGCCCGACTGCGGGGAATGAGCAGTTCTTC
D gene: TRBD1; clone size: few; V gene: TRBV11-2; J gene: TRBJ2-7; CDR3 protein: CASSRSGQGYEQYF; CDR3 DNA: TGTGCCAGCAGCCGGTCGGGACAGGGCTACGAGCAGTACTTC
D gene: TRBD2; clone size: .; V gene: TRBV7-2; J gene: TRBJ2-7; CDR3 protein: CASRLGTSNHEQYF; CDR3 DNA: TGTGCCAGCAGGCTCGGGACTAGCAACCACGAGCAGTACTTC
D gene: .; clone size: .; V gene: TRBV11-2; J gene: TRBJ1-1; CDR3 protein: CATSENPFEAFF; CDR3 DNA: TGTGCCACATCAGAGAATCCCTTTGAAGCTTTCTTT
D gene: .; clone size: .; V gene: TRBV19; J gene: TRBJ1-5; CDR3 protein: CASSIDRGQPQHF; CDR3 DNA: TGTGCCAGTAGTATAGATCGGGGGCAGCCCCAGCATTTT
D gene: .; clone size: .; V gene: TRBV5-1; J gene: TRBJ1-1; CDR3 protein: CASRHTSNTEAFF; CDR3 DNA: TGCGCCAGCAGGCACACATCGAACACTGAAGCTTTCTTT
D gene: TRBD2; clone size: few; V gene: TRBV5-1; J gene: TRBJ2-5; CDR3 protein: CASSAWTSGGGETQYF; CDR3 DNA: TGCGCCAGCAGCGCATGGACTAGCGGGGGCGGAGAGACCCAGTACTTC
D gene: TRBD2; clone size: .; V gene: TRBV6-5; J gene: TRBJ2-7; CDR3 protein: CASSEGLAGSQYF; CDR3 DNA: TGTGCCAGCAGTGAGGGACTAGCGGGATCGCAGTACTTC
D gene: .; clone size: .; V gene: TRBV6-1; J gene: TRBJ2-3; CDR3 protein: CASSSRAGNTQYF; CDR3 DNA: TGTGCCAGCAGTTCCCGGGCCGGCAATACGCAGTATTTT
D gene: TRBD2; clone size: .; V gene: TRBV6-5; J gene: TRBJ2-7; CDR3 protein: CASRGLAGEQYF; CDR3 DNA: TGTGCCAGCAGGGGACTAGCGGGTGAGCAGTACTTC
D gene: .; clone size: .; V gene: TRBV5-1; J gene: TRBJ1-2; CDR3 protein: CASSPDSNYGYTF; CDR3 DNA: TGCGCCAGCAGCCCCGACAGCAACTATGGCTACACCTTC
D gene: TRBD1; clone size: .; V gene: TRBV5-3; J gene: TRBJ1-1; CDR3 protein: CARSGKTGPFEAFF; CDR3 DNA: TGTGCCAGAAGCGGTAAGACAGGGCCCTTTGAAGCTTTCTTT
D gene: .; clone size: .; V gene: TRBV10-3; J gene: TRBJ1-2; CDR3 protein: CAISEVGGGLGYTF; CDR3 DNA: TGTGCCATCAGCGAGGTGGGGGGTGGTCTCGGCTACACCTTC
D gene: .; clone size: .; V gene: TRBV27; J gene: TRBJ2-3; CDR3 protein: CASSLLGTDTQYF; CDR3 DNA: TGTGCCAGCAGTTTGCTGGGAACAGATACGCAGTATTTT
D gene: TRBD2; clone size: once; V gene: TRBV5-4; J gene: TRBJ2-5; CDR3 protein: CASSPGTREETQYF; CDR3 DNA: TGTGCCAGCAGTCCCGGGACTAGAGAAGAGACCCAGTACTTC
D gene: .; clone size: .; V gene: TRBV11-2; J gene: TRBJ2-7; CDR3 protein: CASSLSRVRREQYF; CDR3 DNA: TGTGCCAGCAGCTTAAGTAGGGTGAGGCGCGAGCAGTACTTC
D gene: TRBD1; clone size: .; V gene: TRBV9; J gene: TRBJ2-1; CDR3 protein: CASSDRTGNAYNEQFF; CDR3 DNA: TGTGCCAGCAGCGACAGGACAGGGAACGCCTACAATGAGCAGTTCTTC
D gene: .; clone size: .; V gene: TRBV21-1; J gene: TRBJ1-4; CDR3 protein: CASSPHDLRADTPGEKLFF; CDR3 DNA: TGTGCCAGCAGCCCCCACGATTTAAGGGCCGATACCCCCGGTGAAAAACTGTTTTTT
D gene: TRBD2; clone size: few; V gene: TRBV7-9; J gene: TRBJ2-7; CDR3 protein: CASSLAGRGYEQYF; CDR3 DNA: TGTGCCAGCAGCTTAGCGGGGAGGGGCTACGAGCAGTACTTC
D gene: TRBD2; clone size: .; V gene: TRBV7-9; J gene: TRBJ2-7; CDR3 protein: CASSWGAGGYEQYF; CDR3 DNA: TGTGCCAGCAGTTGGGGTGCGGGAGGCTACGAGCAGTACTTC
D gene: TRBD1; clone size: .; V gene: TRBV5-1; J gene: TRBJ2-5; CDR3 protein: CASSLHGTGFAGETQYF; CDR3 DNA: TGCGCCAGCAGCTTGCATGGGACAGGGTTTGCCGGAGAGACCCAGTACTTC
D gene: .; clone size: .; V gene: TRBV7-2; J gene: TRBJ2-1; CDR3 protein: CASSLARDGGGNEQFF; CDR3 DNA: TGTGCCAGCAGCTTAGCGCGGGACGGTGGGGGTAATGAGCAGTTCTTC
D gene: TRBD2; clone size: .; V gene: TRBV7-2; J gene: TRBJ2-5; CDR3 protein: CASSRRSGQETQYF; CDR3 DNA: TGTGCCAGCAGTCGCCGTAGCGGGCAAGAGACCCAGTACTTC
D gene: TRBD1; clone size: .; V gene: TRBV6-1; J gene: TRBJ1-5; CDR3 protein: CASKPGQGDQPQHF; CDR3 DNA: TGTGCCAGCAAACCGGGACAGGGGGATCAGCCCCAGCATTTT
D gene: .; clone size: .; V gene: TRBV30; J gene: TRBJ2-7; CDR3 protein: CAWSRAPYEQYF; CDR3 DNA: TGTGCCTGGAGTCGCGCCCCTTACGAGCAGTACTTC
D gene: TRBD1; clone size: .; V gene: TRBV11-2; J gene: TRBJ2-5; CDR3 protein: CASSFGAGGGETQYF; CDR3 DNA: TGTGCCAGCAGCTTTGGGGCAGGGGGCGGTGAGACCCAGTACTTC
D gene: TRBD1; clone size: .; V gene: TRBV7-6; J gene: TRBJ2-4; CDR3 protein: CASSLGTGLAKNIQYF; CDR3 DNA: TGTGCCAGCAGCCTGGGGACAGGACTAGCCAAAAACATTCAGTACTTC
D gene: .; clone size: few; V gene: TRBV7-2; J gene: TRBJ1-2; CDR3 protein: CASSFRERDGYTF; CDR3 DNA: TGTGCCAGCAGCTTTAGGGAGAGGGATGGCTACACCTTC
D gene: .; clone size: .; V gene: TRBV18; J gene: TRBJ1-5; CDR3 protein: CASSPDEFQPQHF; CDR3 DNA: TGTGCCAGCTCACCAGATGAATTTCAGCCCCAGCATTTT
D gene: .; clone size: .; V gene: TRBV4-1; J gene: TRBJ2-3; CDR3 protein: CASSQNHLVPDTQYF; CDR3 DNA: TGCGCCAGCAGCCAAAACCACCTGGTCCCAGATACGCAGTATTTT